This T cell receptor beta chain came from a study of Ad26.COV2.S vaccination and SARS-CoV-2 variants. The wider study: Ad26.COV2.S shots went into the muscle once or twice, 56 days apart.

This sample's treatment: some 20 received Ad26.COV2.S at low or high dose, single or two shots; roughly 5 received placebo; per-sample allocation not given. Samples came from day 63 after the first vaccine or placebo injection. Concerning this clone itself: Its antigen remains unknown.

In germline, CDR1 is LNHDA, CDR2 SQIVND (reference sequence). The CDR3 totals 16 residues. V gave up 0 bases and J gave up 4 bases, with 13 bases separating them. Study-level results: A substantial breadth of spike-specific CD8+ and CD4+ T cell responses after vaccination has been reported. Analyses of TCR breadth and depth may have underestimated total T cell responses.

Profiled with immunoSEQ multiplex PCR; TCRdb holds only in-frame clones, not every one. The table shows 300,000 to 350,000 clones, with roughly 90% occurring only once. This clonotype was sampled from a person aged 18-60 years who received the Ad26.COV2.S COVID-19 vaccine or a placebo. This sample comprised peripheral blood, obtained in a trial of Ad26.COV2.S vaccine versus placebo. The chain has TRBV19 and TRBJ2-1; either TRBD1 or TRBD2 may fit D (5 bases each). The CDR3 here is CASSIDGGYPYNEQFF. CDR3 bases: TGTGCCAGTAGTATAGATGGGGGATACCCATACAATGAGCAGTTCTTC.